Below are 5 T cell receptor beta chains sequenced from a single sample in a study of CD8 T cells in ankylosing spondylitis. TCRdb re-derived calls from the 5' RACE reads in MiXCR, one entry per CDR3 protein. The data contain approximately 220,000 distinct CDR3 sequences, under 30% of them seen just once; the ten biggest clones take up about 6.9%. Sequencing input: blood, either unsorted or a sorted T cell fraction (not recorded which). The receptors were sampled from a male donor with ankylosing spondylitis or in good health (not recorded which).

At least ten counts were recorded for this clonotype. This chain connects TRBV6-1 to TRBJ1-5; maybe TRBD1 (6 bases). Germline CDR1 reads MNHNS; CDR2 reads SASEGT. The ends were cut back, 0 bases at V and 7 bases at J, with 13 bases in the middle. The CDR3 runs 15 residues. CDR3 nucleotide sequence: TGTGCCAGCAGTGAAGCGGTGGGAGGACAGCAGCCCCAGCATTTT. This translates into CASSEAVGGQQPQHF.

This clonotype has ten or more counts. The chain combines TRBV3-1 with TRBJ2-1, with a possible D match to TRBD2 (6 bases). V lost 5 bases and J lost 8, with 19 bases in between. This CDR3 has 15 amino acids. Germline CDR1 and CDR2: LGHDT and YNNKEL (reference sequence). The CDR3 sequence: CASSFLSGDSHEQFF. The CDR3 bases are TGTGCCAGCAGCTTTTTGTCGGGAGATTCCCATGAGCAGTTCTTC.

The chain recombines TRBV6-6 with TRBJ2-5; D is undetermined. Germline values: CDR1 MNHNY, CDR2 SVGAGI (reference sequence). Trimming removed 6 bases at V and 3 bases at J, with 5 bases between. The CDR3 sequence is 11 residues long. The CDR3 DNA reads as TGTGCCAGCAGGCATGAAGAGACCCAGTACTTC. Its translation: CASRHEETQYF.

The chain uses TRBV5-4 and TRBJ2-1; 11 bases map to TRBD1. Trimming at V came to 0 bases and at J to 7 bases, leaving 3 bases not matched to a gene. Germline V gene sequence: CDR1 SGHNT, CDR2 YYREEE (reference sequence). This CDR3 is built from 15 residues. This chain's CDR3 is CASSLGGTGGNEQFF. For the CDR3, the DNA is TGTGCCAGCAGCTTGGGGGGGACAGGGGGTAATGAGCAGTTCTTC.

This clonotype appeared a single time. J is TRBJ1-4 and V is TRBV20-1, with unresolved D. This CDR3 comprises 14 residues. Germline CDR1 and CDR2: DFQATT and SNEGSKA (reference sequence). V lost 4 bases to trimming and J lost 0 bases, with 9 bases between them. CDR3 amino acids: CSATQFSTNEKLFF. DNA for the CDR3: TGCAGTGCTACCCAATTTTCAACTAATGAAAAACTGTTTTTT.